This T cell receptor (beta chain) derives from a study of T cell changes during pregnancy in multiple sclerosis. Data came from immunoSEQ multiplex PCR; TCRdb stores just in-frame clones and leaves some out. In the table there are approximately 21,000 clones, 88% of which are singletons. Looked up from germline, CDR1 is SEHNR and CDR2 is FQNEAQ (reference sequence). The CDR3 is 14 amino acids. Unmatched junction bases numbered 3, after V lost 5 bases and J lost 2 bases. This rearrangement joins TRBV7-9 to TRBJ2-7; 10 bases line up with TRBD2. The sequence came from a female donor in good health, enrolled as a control in a pregnancy study. Specimen: CD8+ T cells from peripheral blood mononuclear cells, collected after pregnancy. The CDR3 spells CASSPSGSPYEQYF. DNA for the CDR3: TGTGCCAGCAGCCCTAGCGGGAGCCCCTACGAGCAGTACTTC.